Below, one T cell receptor beta chain is given with its context. Cohort assignment relied on participant-reported clinical history. Donors in Cohort 3 counted as recovered after two negative PCRs, clearance, or symptom resolution. The sample comes from a study of blood T cell repertoires in COVID-19. Across the study: The samples span acute and convalescent COVID-19 from the United States, Italy and Spain.

Trimming removed 0 bases at V and 4 bases at J, with 19 bases between. The length of the CDR3 is 18 residues. CDR1 MNHEY and CDR2 SVGEGT come from the germline V gene. Method: immunoSEQ multiplex PCR; TCRdb's copy keeps in-frame clones and lacks some. This repertoire shows 250,000 or so clones, 80% to 85% found once; its top ten account for around 3.6%. This chain connects TRBV6-2 or TRBV6-3 to TRBJ1-5; D might be TRBD1 (5 bases). This TCR derives from a middle-aged man who had recovered from COVID-19. The sequenced sample was PBMCs or T cells enriched from blood (not recorded which). The DNA for the CDR3 is TGTGCCAGCAGTTACTCGTTGACAGCAATTTCTTCAAATCAGCCCCAGCATTTT. It translates to CASSYSLTAISSNQPQHF.